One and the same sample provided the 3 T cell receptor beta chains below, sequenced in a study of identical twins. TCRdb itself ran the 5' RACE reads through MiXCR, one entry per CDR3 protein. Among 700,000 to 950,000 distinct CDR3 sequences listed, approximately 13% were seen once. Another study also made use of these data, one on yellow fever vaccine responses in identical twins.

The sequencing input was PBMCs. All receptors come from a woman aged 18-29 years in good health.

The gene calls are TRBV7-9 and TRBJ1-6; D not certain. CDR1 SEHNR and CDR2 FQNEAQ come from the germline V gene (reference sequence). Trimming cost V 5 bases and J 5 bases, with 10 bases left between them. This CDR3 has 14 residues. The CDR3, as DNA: TGTGCCAGCAGCCCAGGACGGGATAATTCACCCCTCCACTTT. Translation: CASSPGRDNSPLHF.

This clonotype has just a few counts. CDR3 region: CASSYDGTSAYEQYF. The CDR3 nucleotides read TGTGCCAGCAGTTACGACGGGACTAGCGCCTACGAGCAGTACTTC. This chain connects TRBV6-5 to TRBJ2-7; the match to TRBD2 covers 10 bases. Germline trimming cut 2 bases from V and 2 bases from J; bases unmatched to any gene: 3. This CDR3 spans 15 amino acids. Germline V gene lookup returns CDR1 MNHEY and CDR2 SVGAGI.

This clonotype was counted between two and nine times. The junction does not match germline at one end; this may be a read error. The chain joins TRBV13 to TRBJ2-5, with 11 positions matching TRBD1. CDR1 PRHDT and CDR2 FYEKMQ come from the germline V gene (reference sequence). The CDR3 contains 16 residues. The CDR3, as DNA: TGTGCCAGCAGATTAGAAGGGGACAGGGGGCAAGAGACCCAGTACTTC. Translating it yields CASRLEGDRGQETQYF.